This paragraph reports one T cell receptor (beta chain). Its antigen is unknown. The CDR3 has 14 residues. The V segment lost 3 bases and the J segment 4 bases; nucleotides outside the gene matches: 4. Germline V CDR1 and CDR2: SNHLY, FYNNEI. This specimen belongs to a study of cytomegalovirus exposure and HLA in healthy donors. Broader study findings: Highly shared sequence variants in one cluster were likely a sequencing artifact. Later work showed greater clonal expansion in HLA-associated TCR beta chains than in equally common others.

PCR amplification relied on 60 Vbeta primers (plus 13 Jbeta primers). Authors' methods: About 9.9 million of the 60 million to 80 million unique TCR beta chains counted in a later analysis were shared. The assay was immunoSEQ multiplex PCR, and TCRdb's table has in-frame clones only and misses some. V and J calls and clone size are as listed in that table; D and trimming were resolved from the DNA. The table lists 65,000 to 80,000 clones, with 6.5% to 9% in the top ten. This sequence was found in a female donor in good health and CMV-seropositive. The material sequenced was PBMCs. The J gene is TRBJ1-2, the V gene TRBV2; TRBD1 agrees at 8 bases. CDR3 amino acids: CASSEDRDGYGYTF. In DNA, the CDR3 is TGTGCCAGCAGTGAGGACAGGGACGGCTATGGCTACACCTTC.